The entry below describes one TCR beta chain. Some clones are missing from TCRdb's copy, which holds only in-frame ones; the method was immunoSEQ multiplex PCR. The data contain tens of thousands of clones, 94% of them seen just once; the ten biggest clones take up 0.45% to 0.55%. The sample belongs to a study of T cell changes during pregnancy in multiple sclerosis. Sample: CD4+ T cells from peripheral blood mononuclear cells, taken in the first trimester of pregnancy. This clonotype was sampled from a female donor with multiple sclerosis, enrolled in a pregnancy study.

The CDR3 spells CASTRAGGGDTQYF. In nucleotides, the CDR3 is TGTGCCAGCACTCGCGCGGGGGGCGGAGATACGCAGTATTTT. The rearrangement uses TRBV6-6 and TRBJ2-3; 8 nucleotides agree with TRBD2. The CDR3 extends over 14 amino acids. Trimming removed 7 bases from V and 5 bases from J; junction bases left unmatched: 8. CDR1 is MNHNY, CDR2 SVGAGI, per germline (reference sequence).